The clone carrying this T cell receptor (beta chain) occurred a few times. Each participant's cohort was designated according to participant-reported clinical history. Per the study methods: Amplification of reference gene primers provided the estimated nucleated cell counts. Here immunoSEQ multiplex PCR was the method, and the copy in TCRdb shows in-frame clones only, minus some. That table is the source of V, J and clone size, and D and trimming were worked out from the DNA. The sample has roughly 200,000 clones, 80% to 90% seen once. This specimen belongs to a study of blood T cell repertoires in COVID-19. The CDR3 has 15 amino acids. With 3 bases clipped from V and 3 bases from J, the junction kept 5 bases outside the gene matches. Germline lookup yields CDR1 LNHDA and CDR2 SQIVND (reference sequence).

Sequences were obtained from PBMCs or T cells enriched from blood (not recorded which). The chain has TRBV19 and TRBJ1-2; 9 nucleotides align to TRBD1. This sequence was found in a woman in her thirties or forties with acute COVID-19. This chain's CDR3 is CASSIGTGTYYGYTF. In DNA, the CDR3 is TGTGCCAGTAGTATTGGGACAGGGACCTACTATGGCTACACCTTC.